The 10 T cell receptor beta chains below all came from one sample that was sequenced in a study of human T cells and chemical hapten exposure. TCRdb reprocessed the RACE reads via MiXCR and lists one record per CDR3 protein. Of 150,000 to 200,000 distinct CDR3 sequences in the sample, around 30% were seen once. Time point in this sample: pre-sensitization, week 0. Treatment noted: therapeutic diphenylcyclopropenone sensitization with weekly scalp DPC. Sequenced material: whole blood, taken in connection with sensitization to the hapten diphenylcyclopropenone (DPC). The receptors were gathered from a woman aged 25 to 45 with alopecia areata. Some clones in this sample may be carry-over from other donors' samples.

The rearrangement uses TRBV2 and TRBJ2-1; 12 nucleotides agree with TRBD2. The trim removed 5 bases at V and 4 bases at J, leaving 6 bases unmatched. CDR3 length equals 16 residues. Germline V gives CDR1 SNHLY, CDR2 FYNNEI. In nucleotides, the CDR3 is TGTGCCAGCAGTAATGGACTAGCGGGACCTTACAATGAGCAGTTCTTC. As protein: CASSNGLAGPYNEQFF.

This clonotype was recorded at least ten times. The chain uses TRBV5-4 and TRBJ2-5, with 7 bases matching TRBD1. Germline V lookup: CDR1 SGHNT, CDR2 YYREEE (reference sequence). V gave up 0 bases and J gave up 1 base; unmatched junction bases: 3. The CDR3 runs 15 residues. CDR3 residues: CASSLVTGRQETQYF. The CDR3 coding sequence is TGTGCCAGCAGCTTGGTGACAGGGCGCCAAGAGACCCAGTACTTC.

This chain links TRBV6-2 or TRBV6-3 with TRBJ1-5; perhaps TRBD1 as D (5 bases). Germline loops: CDR1 MNHEY, CDR2 SVGEGT. V was shortened by 7 bases and J by 4 bases, with 11 bases between the two germline ends. The CDR3 covers 13 residues. The CDR3 DNA sequence: TGTGCCAGCACGGGGCGGGCAAATCAGCCCCAGCATTTT. It specifies CASTGRANQPQHF.

The chain is built from TRBV5-1 and TRBJ1-1; TRBD1 matches at 9 bases. CDR3 length equals 13 residues. Germline V gene sequence: CDR1 SGHRS, CDR2 YFSETQ. The ends lost 5 bases at V and 1 base at J; junction bases unmatched: 0. The chain's CDR3 is CASRGQGNTEAFF. Written as DNA, the CDR3 is TGCGCCAGCAGGGGACAGGGGAACACTGAAGCTTTCTTT. The full variable domain, in which reference TRBV5-1 and TRBJ1-1 provide the parts outside the CDR3, is KAGVTQTPRYLIKTRGQQVTLSCSPISGHRSVSWYQQTPGQGLQFLFEYFSETQRNKGNFPGRFSGRQFSNSRSEMNVSTLELGDSALYLCASRGQGNTEAFFGQGTRLTVV.

The chain is built from TRBV10-3 and TRBJ1-5; weak D call: TRBD1 (6 bases). Germline V CDR1 and CDR2: ENHRY, SYGVKD. There are 13 residues in the CDR3. V was clipped by 7 bases and J by 5 bases, with 12 bases between them. CDR3: CAITQGKDQPQHF. The CDR3 nucleotides are TGTGCCATCACGCAGGGGAAGGATCAGCCCCAGCATTTT.

This clonotype was counted a few times. The chain joins TRBV11-1 to TRBJ2-1; D gene uncertain. Between the trimmed V and J ends, which lost 6 bases and 12 bases, there was a span of 24 bases. CDR3 length: 15 amino acids. CDR1 is SGHAT and CDR2 is FQDESV in the germline V gene (reference sequence). The CDR3 nucleotides read TGTGCCAGCAGGCCTGCCTGGGCCCCCAGTCCGGCGCAGTTCTTC. It yields the protein CASRPAWAPSPAQFF.

V usage is TRBV18 and J usage is TRBJ2-2; 11 bases fit TRBD2. Germline V gene lookup returns CDR1 KGHSH and CDR2 LQKENI. CDR3 size: 17 residues. V shed 4 bases and J 3 bases; nucleotides not matched to a gene: 7. CDR3 loop: CASSQLAGVLDTGELFF. The CDR3 DNA sequence: TGTGCCAGCTCACAACTAGCGGGAGTGCTAGACACCGGGGAGCTGTTTTTT.

V is TRBV2 and J is TRBJ2-2; D might be TRBD1 or TRBD2, each matching 6 bases. V lost 6 bases and J 4 bases, leaving 21 bases between the germline ends. This CDR3 region has 17 residues. From germline, CDR1 is SNHLY and CDR2 FYNNEI. The CDR3 sequence is CASSTPMGGRSTGELFF. The DNA for the CDR3 is TGTGCCAGCAGCACCCCGATGGGGGGCCGGAGCACCGGGGAGCTGTTTTTT.

This chain joins TRBV28 and TRBJ1-1; D is perhaps TRBD1 (5 bases). Trimming took 5 bases from V and 4 from J, leaving 11 bases between them. The CDR3 consists of 13 residues. The germline V gene has CDR1 MDHEN and CDR2 SYDVKM. In DNA form, the CDR3 reads TGTGCCAGCAGTCGGGACCGAATCACTGAAGCTTTCTTT. Its translation is CASSRDRITEAFF.

The J gene is TRBJ2-7, the V gene TRBV5-1; D could derive from TRBD1 or TRBD2 (6 bases each). The CDR3 runs to 12 residues. Trimming stripped 6 bases from V and 2 bases from J, with 9 bases between. CDR1 is SGHRS and CDR2 is YFSETQ in the germline V gene. The CDR3, as DNA: TGCGCCAGCAAGGGGGAGGCCTACGAGCAGTACTTC. Translation gives CASKGEAYEQYF.